This TCR beta chain emerged from a study of spatial heterogeneity in lung cancer. About the study: Sequences of the beta chain were consistently detected in greater numbers than alpha-chain sequences.

Germline CDR1 is SGHDT and CDR2 is YYEEEE. Trimming at V came to 1 base and at J to 6 bases, leaving 7 bases not matched to a gene. CDR3 length: 14 amino acids. TCRdb redid the calling of the 5' RACE reads with MiXCR, one entry per CDR3 protein. In the table there are about 82,000 distinct CDR3 sequences, 10% to 15% of which are singletons. Time point noted: sample taken at primary tumor resection. Unsorted whole RNA of tumor, nontumor lung or frozen PBMC was sequenced. The V gene is TRBV5-6, the J gene TRBJ2-7, with 7 bases matching TRBD2. This sequence was found in a male donor with early-stage non-small cell lung cancer. Sample: PBMCs, taken at surgery. CDR3 sequence reads: CASSLLSGAGEQYF. As DNA, the CDR3 is TGTGCCAGCAGCTTGCTAAGCGGGGCCGGCGAGCAGTACTTC.